Shown below are 19 T cell receptor beta chains from a single sample sequenced in a study of cytomegalovirus exposure and HLA in healthy donors. The PCR had 60 Vbeta and 13 Jbeta primers. TCRdb's table, derived via immunoSEQ multiplex PCR, lists solely in-frame clones and lacks some. This table holds roughly 100,000 clones, approximately 85% found once. Specimen: PBMCs. Every receptor here comes from a man aged 25 to 45 in good health and CMV-seronegative.

The chain links TRBV25-1 to TRBJ2-3, with 7 bases that match TRBD2. Unmatched junction bases numbered 3, after V lost 4 bases and J lost 2 bases. Germline V lookup: CDR1 MGHDK, CDR2 SYGVNS. The CDR3 has 14 amino acids. The CDR3 is CASSASGITDTQYF. The CDR3 DNA follows: TGTGCCAGCAGTGCTAGCGGAATCACAGATACGCAGTATTTT.

In this sample, this clone turned up once. The chain couples TRBV2 to TRBJ2-5; 10 bases agree with TRBD1. The CDR3 length is 15 residues. Trimming cost V 6 bases and J 5 bases; bases outside gene matches: 9. Germline V gene data show CDR1 as SNHLY and CDR2 as FYNNEI. For the CDR3, the DNA is TGTGCCAGCAGCACCCTCGGGACAGGGGAGGAGACCCAGTACTTC. This encodes CASSTLGTGEETQYF.

This chain links TRBV5-1 with TRBJ2-1; D possibly corresponds to TRBD2 (5 bases). V gave up 5 bases and J gave up 5 bases, with 17 bases separating them. Per the germline V gene, CDR1 is SGHRS and CDR2 is YFSETQ. CDR3 size: 15 residues. The CDR3 spells CASSVWGETHNEQFF. DNA of the CDR3: TGCGCCAGCAGTGTCTGGGGAGAAACCCACAATGAGCAGTTCTTC.

The CDR3 DNA reads as TGTGCCAGCAGCCAAGACACCCCCTCAGGACAGTTGGATGGCTACACCTTC. Translated, it gives CASSQDTPSGQLDGYTF. The J gene is TRBJ1-2, the V gene TRBV4-2; TRBD1 might be the D (6 bases). This CDR3 region has 17 residues. The V gene lost 0 bases and the J gene lost 6 bases, with 20 bases spanning the gap. Germline loops: CDR1 LGHNA, CDR2 YNFKEQ.

The chain employs TRBV4-2 and TRBJ2-1; 11 nucleotides agree with TRBD2. This CDR3 spans 18 amino acids. CDR1 LGHNA and CDR2 YNFKEQ come from the germline V gene. Trimming took 3 bases from V and 8 from J; bases not matched to a gene: 15. The CDR3 region has the DNA TGTGCCAGCAGCCATCCGAAGGGCCTAGCGGGGGGCATGGATGAGCAGTTCTTC. It translates to CASSHPKGLAGGMDEQFF.

This CDR3 is CASSLGTSIGETQYF. CDR3 DNA: TGTGCCAGCAGCTTAGGGACTAGCATCGGGGAGACCCAGTACTTC. V gene TRBV7-9 combines with J gene TRBJ2-5; 8 bases map to TRBD2. V dropped 1 base and J dropped 5; count of bases not matched to a gene: 6. This CDR3 spans 15 amino acids. Germline V gene data show CDR1 as SEHNR and CDR2 as FQNEAQ (reference sequence).

The genes are TRBV7-2 and TRBJ2-5; TRBD2 agrees at 8 bases. The V segment lost 1 base and the J segment 0 bases; nucleotides outside the gene matches: 7. The germline V gene encodes CDR1 SGHTA and CDR2 FQGNSA. The CDR3 contains 17 residues. Here the CDR3 reads CASSLVASGGHQETQYF. The CDR3 DNA is TGTGCCAGCAGCTTAGTGGCAAGCGGGGGCCACCAAGAGACCCAGTACTTC.

The chain couples TRBV7-9 to TRBJ2-7, with D hard to call. Trimming stripped 5 bases from V and 5 bases from J, with 10 bases between. This CDR3 is 12 amino acids long. CDR1 is SEHNR, CDR2 FQNEAQ, per germline (reference sequence). The CDR3 loop is CASSADNHEQYF. The DNA of the CDR3 is TGTGCCAGCAGCGCAGACAACCACGAGCAGTACTTC.

This sequence joins TRBV10-3 and TRBJ2-2, with a possible D match to TRBD2 (6 bases). Deletions cut 6 bases from V and 1 base from J, with 12 bases between. In germline, CDR1 is ENHRY, CDR2 SYGVKD. The CDR3 is 15 residues long. CDR3 DNA: TGTGCCATCAGGGGAGGTTTGCGGAACACCGGGGAGCTGTTTTTT. This codes for CAIRGGLRNTGELFF.

The chain employs TRBV28 and TRBJ2-2; 7 nucleotides line up with TRBD2. CDR1 and CDR2 from the germline V gene are MDHEN and SYDVKM. With V trimmed by 5 bases and J by 6 bases, 6 bases remained unmatched. This CDR3 is built from 14 residues. The CDR3 coding sequence is TGTGCCAGCAGTCTTGCGCGGGAGTCCGGGGAGCTGTTTTTT. This sequence encodes CASSLARESGELFF.

This clone was counted a few times. The chain employs TRBV4-3 and TRBJ2-1; D may be TRBD2 (6 bases). Germline V gene data show CDR1 as LGHNA and CDR2 as YSLEER. Between the trimmed V and J ends, which lost 0 bases and 0 bases, there was a span of 9 bases. The CDR3 totals 16 residues. The CDR3 spells CASSQEGGNSYNEQFF. DNA of the CDR3: TGCGCCAGCAGCCAAGAGGGGGGTAACTCCTACAATGAGCAGTTCTTC.

This chain uses TRBV4-3 with TRBJ2-1; 8 bases are a match to TRBD2. This CDR3 is built from 16 residues. CDR1 is LGHNA and CDR2 is YSLEER in the germline V gene. The ends lost 1 base at V and 5 bases at J; junction bases unmatched: 7. Here the CDR3 reads CASSQVGGALDNEQFF. CDR3 sequence (DNA): TGCGCCAGCAGCCAAGTCGGGGGGGCGCTGGACAATGAGCAGTTCTTC.

This sequence joins TRBV28 and TRBJ1-5; 9 nucleotides match TRBD1. V lost 6 bases, J lost 1 base, and 7 bases stayed unmatched. Germline V gene sequence: CDR1 MDHEN, CDR2 SYDVKM. There are 16 residues in the CDR3. CDR3 DNA: TGTGCCAGCAGATTCTTACAGGGGGCAAGCAATCAGCCCCAGCATTTT. It translates to CASRFLQGASNQPQHF. Variable domain in full (rest from reference TRBV28 and TRBJ1-5): DVKVTQSSRYLVKRTGEKVFLECVQDMDHENMFWYRQDPGLGLRLIYFSYDVKMKEKGDIPEGYSVSREKKERFSLILESASTNQTSMYLCASRFLQGASNQPQHFGDGTRLSIL.

The chain couples TRBV5-6 to TRBJ2-5; TRBD2 aligns across 7 bases. The CDR3 length is 17 residues. J gave up 3 bases and V 7 bases, and 18 bases lay outside the gene matches. Germline-derived CDR1 and CDR2 are SGHDT and YYEEEE. The CDR3 bases are TGTGCCAGCTGGGAGGGTTTGTCGTGGACTGCTAAAGAGACCCAGTACTTC. Translated, it gives CASWEGLSWTAKETQYF. The full variable domain, completed using reference TRBV5-6 and TRBJ2-5, is DAGVTQSPTHLIKTRGQQVTLRCSPKSGHDTVSWYQQALGQGPQFIFQYYEEEERQRGNFPDRFSGHQFPNYSSELNVNALLLGDSALYLCASWEGLSWTAKETQYFGPGTRLLVL.

The V call is TRBV6-6, the J call TRBJ2-3, with 10 bases matching TRBD2. Germline V gene sequence: CDR1 MNHNY, CDR2 SVGAGI (reference sequence). The J segment lost 8 bases and the V segment lost 7 bases, leaving 9 bases of the junction unmatched. The CDR3 covers 14 residues. For the CDR3, the DNA is TGTGCCAGCATGGGTCTAGCGGGGGCGGGTACGCAGTATTTT. It translates to CASMGLAGAGTQYF.

The chain carries TRBV19 and TRBJ1-1; TRBD1 matches 7 bases. With V trimmed by 6 bases and J by 0 bases, 10 bases remained unmatched. CDR1 is LNHDA, CDR2 SQIVND, per germline (reference sequence). The CDR3 totals 16 residues. In DNA form, the CDR3 reads TGTGCCAGTAGCCCGCCACAGGGGCAGATGAACACTGAAGCTTTCTTT. This codes for CASSPPQGQMNTEAFF.

The V and J genes are TRBV30 and TRBJ2-1; the match to TRBD2 covers 7 bases. Germline V gives CDR1 GTSNPN, CDR2 SVGIG (reference sequence). V gave up 3 bases and J gave up 1 base; unmatched junction bases: 3. CDR3 length: 14 residues. The CDR3 nucleotides read TGTGCCTGGAGCCCCGGGGGGTCCTACAATGAGCAGTTCTTC. It specifies CAWSPGGSYNEQFF.

The chain uses TRBV27 and TRBJ2-7; the D gene is possibly TRBD2 (5 bases). Trimming stripped 6 bases from V and 2 bases from J, with 17 bases between. CDR1 is MNHEY and CDR2 is SMNVEV in the germline V gene (reference sequence). The CDR3 consists of 15 residues. CDR3 in amino acids: CASSVTGEPTYEQYF. The DNA for the CDR3 is TGTGCCAGCAGCGTCACCGGGGAACCTACCTACGAGCAGTACTTC.

This clone was counted between two and nine times. The chain is built from TRBV19 and TRBJ1-2, with 10 positions matching TRBD1. The CDR3 length is 15 residues. V trimming: 9 bases; J trimming: 6 bases; junction bases outside the gene matches: 13. CDR1 and CDR2 from the germline V gene are LNHDA and SQIVND (reference sequence). The CDR3 region has the DNA TGTGCCAGCCAATCCCGGACAGGGGGAGCGGATGGCTACACCTTC. It codes for CASQSRTGGADGYTF.